This is a list of T cell receptor beta chains from one sample in a study of shared clonotypes between healthy human individuals. Measured with immunoSEQ multiplex PCR; TCRdb has only the in-frame clones, and not every one. The sample holds under 2.5 million clones; less than 95% are singletons and the top ten take about 0.41%. The sample consisted of naive CD4+ T cells from PBMCs. The receptors come from a man between 18 and 29 years old in good health. Some clones in this sample may be carry-over from other donors' samples. Each CDR3 is given with its conserved first and last residue. A D gene is named only where the DNA matches it firmly. Size values are once, few and many counts, or a class for expanded clones, and some rows have none.

size: -
V: TRBV5-8
D: -
J: TRBJ2-3
CDR3: CASRLRGRAPDTQYF
DNA: TGTGCCAGCAGATTGAGGGGGAGGGCCCCAGATACGCAGTATTTT

size: -
V: TRBV14
D: -
J: TRBJ1-1
CDR3: CASSSRARFRNTEAFF
DNA: TGTGCCAGCAGCTCCCGGGCCCGGTTCAGGAACACTGAAGCTTTCTTT

size: -
V: TRBV27
D: -
J: TRBJ1-1
CDR3: CASSRYGGSEAFF
DNA: TGTGCCAGCAGTCGATATGGGGGCTCTGAAGCTTTCTTT

size: few
V: TRBV5-1
D: -
J: TRBJ2-2
CDR3: CASSLDHTGELFF
DNA: TGCGCCAGCAGCTTGGACCACACCGGGGAGCTGTTTTTT

size: once
V: TRBV5-1
D: -
J: TRBJ2-7
CDR3: CASSRDRPYEQYF
DNA: TGCGCCAGCAGTCGCGACCGGCCCTACGAGCAGTACTTC

size: -
V: TRBV14
D: TRBD2
J: TRBJ2-1
CDR3: CASSQEKGAGASNEQFF
DNA: TGTGCCAGCAGCCAAGAGAAAGGGGCGGGAGCTTCAAATGAGCAGTTCTTC

size: -
V: TRBV18
D: -
J: TRBJ2-7
CDR3: CASSPGPASSYEQYF
DNA: TGTGCCAGCTCACCAGGCCCGGCAAGCTCCTACGAGCAGTACTTC

size: -
V: TRBV5-4
D: -
J: TRBJ2-2
CDR3: CASSLVRTGELFF
DNA: TGTGCCAGCAGCTTGGTGCGCACCGGGGAGCTGTTTTTT

size: once
V: TRBV19
D: -
J: TRBJ2-7
CDR3: CASSINREPYEQYF
DNA: TGTGCCAGTAGTATTAACAGGGAGCCCTACGAGCAGTACTTC

size: -
V: TRBV11-2
D: TRBD1
J: TRBJ2-3
CDR3: CASSSGGFRVTDTQYF
DNA: TGTGCCAGCAGCTCAGGGGGCTTTAGGGTTACAGATACGCAGTATTTT

size: -
V: TRBV29-1
D: TRBD1
J: TRBJ2-1
CDR3: CSVLTPGQGNNEQFF
DNA: TGCAGCGTTCTTACCCCGGGACAGGGGAATAATGAGCAGTTCTTC

size: -
V: TRBV18
D: -
J: TRBJ2-1
CDR3: CASSSRSRSSYNEQFF
DNA: TGTGCCAGCTCATCCCGGAGCAGGAGCTCCTACAATGAGCAGTTCTTC

size: -
V: TRBV6-1
D: -
J: TRBJ2-2
CDR3: CASIPGWTSGELFF
DNA: TGTGCCAGCATACCGGGATGGACCTCCGGGGAGCTGTTTTTT

size: -
V: TRBV5-6
D: -
J: TRBJ2-7
CDR3: CASSLAARSFHEQYF
DNA: TGTGCCAGCAGCTTGGCGGCTAGAAGCTTCCACGAGCAGTACTTC

size: -
V: TRBV4-1
D: TRBD2
J: TRBJ2-7
CDR3: CASSQSAGGLYEQYF
DNA: TGCGCCAGCAGCCAAAGTGCGGGAGGTCTTTACGAGCAGTACTTC

size: once
V: TRBV10-1
D: TRBD1
J: TRBJ2-3
CDR3: CAIVRGPEEDTQYF
DNA: TGCGCCATCGTTAGGGGGCCTGAAGAAGATACGCAGTATTTT

size: -
V: TRBV5-1
D: TRBD2
J: TRBJ2-1
CDR3: CASNPASGSYNEQFF
DNA: TGCGCCAGCAACCCGGCTAGCGGCTCCTACAATGAGCAGTTCTTC

size: -
V: TRBV29-1
D: -
J: TRBJ1-2
CDR3: CSVAVASVYGYTF
DNA: TGCAGCGTTGCGGTCGCATCAGTCTATGGCTACACCTTC

size: -
V: TRBV7-3
D: -
J: TRBJ2-7
CDR3: CASSLSTSYEQYF
DNA: TGTGCCAGCAGCTTAAGTACCTCCTACGAGCAGTACTTC

size: -
V: TRBV15
D: -
J: TRBJ2-5
CDR3: CATSRATGETQYF
DNA: TGTGCCACCAGCAGGGCTACAGGAGAGACCCAGTACTTC

size: -
V: TRBV5-1
D: TRBD1
J: TRBJ1-4
CDR3: CASSWGTGDEKLFF
DNA: TGCGCCAGCAGCTGGGGGACAGGGGATGAAAAACTGTTTTTT

size: -
V: TRBV7-2
D: -
J: TRBJ2-1
CDR3: CASSLAAGNEQFF
DNA: TGTGCCAGCAGCTTAGCGGCGGGAAATGAGCAGTTCTTC

size: -
V: TRBV7-6
D: TRBD1
J: TRBJ1-1
CDR3: CASSSYRGTEAFF
DNA: TGTGCCAGCAGCTCCTACAGGGGCACTGAAGCTTTCTTT

size: once
V: TRBV2
D: -
J: TRBJ1-5
CDR3: CASSPRGGRPQHF
DNA: TGTGCCAGCAGTCCCCGAGGGGGGAGGCCCCAGCATTTT

size: -
V: TRBV7-2
D: -
J: TRBJ2-5
CDR3: CASSQQGKETQYF
DNA: TGTGCCAGCAGCCAGCAGGGAAAAGAGACCCAGTACTTC

size: once
V: TRBV6-5
D: TRBD1
J: TRBJ2-5
CDR3: CASSYTTGGQETQYF
DNA: TGTGCCAGCAGTTACACGACAGGGGGCCAAGAGACCCAGTACTTC

size: -
V: TRBV29-1
D: -
J: TRBJ1-1
CDR3: CSVLGGSNTEAFF
DNA: TGCAGCGTTCTAGGGGGTTCGAACACTGAAGCTTTCTTT

size: -
V: TRBV30
D: -
J: TRBJ2-1
CDR3: CASSGPKGIYGIYNEQFF
DNA: TGTGCCTCTTCCGGGCCTAAAGGGATCTACGGTATCTACAATGAGCAGTTCTTC

size: -
V: TRBV5-1
D: TRBD1
J: TRBJ2-5
CDR3: CASSLRAGGWETQYF
DNA: TGCGCCAGCAGCTTGCGAGCAGGGGGTTGGGAGACCCAGTACTTC

size: -
V: TRBV2
D: -
J: TRBJ2-1
CDR3: CASSVLNEQFF
DNA: TGTGCCAGCAGTGTTCTGAATGAGCAGTTCTTC

size: -
V: TRBV6-5
D: -
J: TRBJ1-2
CDR3: CASTRRDLGGYTF
DNA: TGTGCCAGCACCCGGCGCGACCTAGGGGGCTACACCTTC

size: -
V: TRBV11-2
D: -
J: TRBJ1-2
CDR3: CASSLGSLGARQSGYTF
DNA: TGTGCCAGCAGCTTAGGGTCCTTGGGGGCTCGACAGTCTGGCTACACCTTC

size: -
V: TRBV5-1
D: -
J: TRBJ2-3
CDR3: CASSLLGAGTDTQYF
DNA: TGCGCCAGCAGCTTGTTGGGGGCCGGGACAGATACGCAGTATTTT

size: -
V: TRBV28
D: -
J: TRBJ2-1
CDR3: CANGGQKSNEQFF
DNA: TGTGCCAACGGGGGACAGAAGTCAAATGAGCAGTTCTTC

size: -
V: TRBV18
D: -
J: TRBJ1-1
CDR3: CASSPTAVNTEAFF
DNA: TGTGCCAGCTCACCAACGGCAGTGAACACTGAAGCTTTCTTT

size: -
V: TRBV11-2
D: -
J: TRBJ2-7
CDR3: CASSFSDGYEQYF
DNA: TGTGCCAGCAGCTTCTCGGACGGGTACGAGCAGTACTTC

size: few
V: TRBV27
D: TRBD1
J: TRBJ1-1
CDR3: CASSPRMTGGTEAFF
DNA: TGTGCCAGCAGTCCAAGAATGACAGGGGGTACTGAAGCTTTCTTT

size: -
V: TRBV5-1
D: -
J: TRBJ2-1
CDR3: CASSLGQLTYNEQFF
DNA: TGCGCCAGCAGCTTGGGACAGCTCACCTACAATGAGCAGTTCTTC

size: -
V: TRBV13
D: TRBD2
J: TRBJ2-1
CDR3: CASSGRDYLNNEQFF
DNA: TGTGCCAGCAGCGGCCGGGACTACCTGAACAATGAGCAGTTCTTC

size: -
V: TRBV29-1
D: TRBD2
J: TRBJ2-7
CDR3: CSATRTSDYEQYF
DNA: TGCAGCGCGACGAGGACTAGCGACTACGAGCAGTACTTC

size: -
V: TRBV6-5
D: -
J: TRBJ2-3
CDR3: CASSYSGVRGDTQYF
DNA: TGTGCCAGCAGTTACTCGGGCGTCCGCGGAGATACGCAGTATTTT

size: -
V: TRBV4-1
D: -
J: TRBJ1-2
CDR3: CASSHTGTYYGYTF
DNA: TGCGCCAGCAGCCATACAGGGACCTACTATGGCTACACCTTC

size: -
V: TRBV6-1
D: TRBD1
J: TRBJ2-1
CDR3: CASSELDRVEPYKTYNEQFF
DNA: TGTGCCAGCAGTGAGCTAGACAGGGTGGAGCCCTACAAGACCTACAATGAGCAGTTCTTC